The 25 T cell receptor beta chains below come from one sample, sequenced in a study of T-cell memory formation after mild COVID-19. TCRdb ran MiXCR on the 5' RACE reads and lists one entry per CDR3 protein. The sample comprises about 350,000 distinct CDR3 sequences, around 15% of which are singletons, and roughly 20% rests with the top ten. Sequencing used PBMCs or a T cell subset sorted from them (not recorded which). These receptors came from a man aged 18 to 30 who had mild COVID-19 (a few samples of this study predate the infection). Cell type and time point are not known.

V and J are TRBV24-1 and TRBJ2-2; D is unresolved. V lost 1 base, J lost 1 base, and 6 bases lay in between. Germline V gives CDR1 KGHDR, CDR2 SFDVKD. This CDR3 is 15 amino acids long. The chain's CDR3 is CATSDFSVNTGELFF. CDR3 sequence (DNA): TGTGCCACCAGTGATTTTTCCGTGAACACCGGGGAGCTGTTTTTT.

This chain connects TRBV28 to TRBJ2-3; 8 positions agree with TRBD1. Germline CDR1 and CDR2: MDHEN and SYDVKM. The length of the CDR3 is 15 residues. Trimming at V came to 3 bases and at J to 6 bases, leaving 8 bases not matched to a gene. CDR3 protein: CASSFQGAGADTQYF. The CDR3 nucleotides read TGTGCCAGCAGTTTCCAGGGGGCTGGTGCCGATACGCAGTATTTT.

This CDR3 is CASREGPSNQPQHF. For the CDR3, the DNA is TGCGCCAGCAGGGAGGGACCCAGCAATCAGCCCCAGCATTTT. V usage is TRBV5-1 and J usage is TRBJ1-5; D possibly corresponds to TRBD1 (5 bases). CDR3 size: 14 residues. Germline V gene sequence: CDR1 SGHRS, CDR2 YFSETQ. Trimming removed 5 bases at V and 1 base at J, with 10 bases between.

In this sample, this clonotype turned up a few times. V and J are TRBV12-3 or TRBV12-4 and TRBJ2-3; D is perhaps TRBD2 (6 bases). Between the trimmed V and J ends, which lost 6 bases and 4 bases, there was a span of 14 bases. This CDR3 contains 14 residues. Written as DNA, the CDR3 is TGTGCCAGCAGGCCCAACACTAGCCCAGATACGCAGTATTTT. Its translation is CASRPNTSPDTQYF.

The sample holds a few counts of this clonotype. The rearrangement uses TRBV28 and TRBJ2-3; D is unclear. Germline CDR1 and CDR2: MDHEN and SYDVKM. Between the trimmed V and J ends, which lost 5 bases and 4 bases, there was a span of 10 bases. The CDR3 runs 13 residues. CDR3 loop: CASSPSPPDTQYF. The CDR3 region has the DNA TGTGCCAGCAGTCCCTCCCCCCCAGATACGCAGTATTTT.

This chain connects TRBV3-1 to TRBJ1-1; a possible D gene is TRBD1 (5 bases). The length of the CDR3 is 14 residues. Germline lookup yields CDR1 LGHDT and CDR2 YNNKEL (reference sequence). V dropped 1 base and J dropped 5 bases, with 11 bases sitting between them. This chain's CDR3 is CASSQVVGGTEAFF. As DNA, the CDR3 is TGTGCCAGCAGCCAAGTTGTTGGGGGTACTGAAGCTTTCTTT.

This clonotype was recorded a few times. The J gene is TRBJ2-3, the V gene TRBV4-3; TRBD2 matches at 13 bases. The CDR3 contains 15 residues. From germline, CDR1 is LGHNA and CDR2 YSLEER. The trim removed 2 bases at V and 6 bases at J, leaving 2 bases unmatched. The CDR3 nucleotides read TGCGCCAGCAGCCAACAACTAGCGGGAGGGGATACGCAGTATTTT. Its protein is CASSQQLAGGDTQYF.

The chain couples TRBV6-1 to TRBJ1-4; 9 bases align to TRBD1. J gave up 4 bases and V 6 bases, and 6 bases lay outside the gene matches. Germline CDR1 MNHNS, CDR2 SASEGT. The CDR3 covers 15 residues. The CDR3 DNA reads TGTGCCAGCAGACCGGGACAGGGCGGTAATGAAAAACTGTTTTTT. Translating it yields CASRPGQGGNEKLFF.

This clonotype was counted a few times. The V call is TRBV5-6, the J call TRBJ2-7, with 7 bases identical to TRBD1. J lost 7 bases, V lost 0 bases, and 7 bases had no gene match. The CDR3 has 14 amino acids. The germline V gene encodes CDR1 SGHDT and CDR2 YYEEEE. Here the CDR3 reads CASSLEGTTGEQYF. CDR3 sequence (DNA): TGTGCCAGCAGCTTGGAGGGGACGACAGGGGAGCAGTACTTC.

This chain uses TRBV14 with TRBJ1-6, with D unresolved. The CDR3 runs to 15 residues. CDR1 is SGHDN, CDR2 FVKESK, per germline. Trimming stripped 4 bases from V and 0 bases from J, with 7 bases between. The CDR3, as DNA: TGTGCCAGCAGCCCTCCCGGCTCCTATAATTCACCCCTCCACTTT. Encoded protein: CASSPPGSYNSPLHF.

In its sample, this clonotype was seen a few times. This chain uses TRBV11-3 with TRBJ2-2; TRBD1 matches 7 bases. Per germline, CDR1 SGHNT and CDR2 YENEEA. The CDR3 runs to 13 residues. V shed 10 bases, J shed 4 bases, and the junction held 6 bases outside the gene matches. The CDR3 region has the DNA TGTGCCACACAGACAGGGCCCACCGGGGAGCTGTTTTTT. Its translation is CATQTGPTGELFF.

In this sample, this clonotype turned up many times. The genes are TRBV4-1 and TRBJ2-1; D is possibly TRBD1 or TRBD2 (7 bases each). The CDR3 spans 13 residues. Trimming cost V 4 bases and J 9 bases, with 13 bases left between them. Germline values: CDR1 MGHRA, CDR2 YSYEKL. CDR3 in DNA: TGCGCCAGCAGCCTCAGGGGGGGGCGTGAGCAGTTCTTC. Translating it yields CASSLRGGREQFF.

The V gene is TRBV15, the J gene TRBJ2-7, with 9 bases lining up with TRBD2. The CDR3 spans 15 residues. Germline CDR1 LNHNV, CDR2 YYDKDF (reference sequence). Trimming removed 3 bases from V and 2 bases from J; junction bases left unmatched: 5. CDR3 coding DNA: TGTGCCACCAGCAGCCTAGCGGGGAGCGCCTACGAGCAGTACTTC. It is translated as CATSSLAGSAYEQYF.

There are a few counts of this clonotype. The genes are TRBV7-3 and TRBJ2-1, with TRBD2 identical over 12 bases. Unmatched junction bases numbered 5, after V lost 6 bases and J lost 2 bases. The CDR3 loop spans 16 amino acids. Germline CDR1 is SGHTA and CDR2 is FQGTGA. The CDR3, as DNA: TGTGCCAGCAGTTTCGGACTAGCGGGGCCCTACAATGAGCAGTTCTTC. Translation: CASSFGLAGPYNEQFF.

The CDR3 region is CASRSGQGTLYGYTF. Written as DNA, the CDR3 is TGCGCCAGCAGATCGGGGCAGGGGACGTTATATGGCTACACCTTC. The rearrangement uses TRBV5-1 and TRBJ1-2; D possibly corresponds to TRBD1 (6 bases). CDR1 SGHRS and CDR2 YFSETQ come from the germline V gene. V lost 5 bases and J 5 bases, leaving 19 bases between the germline ends. The CDR3 runs 15 residues. Variable domain in full (rest from reference TRBV5-1 and TRBJ1-2): KAGVTQTPRYLIKTRGQQVTLSCSPISGHRSVSWYQQTPGQGLQFLFEYFSETQRNKGNFPGRFSGRQFSNSRSEMNVSTLELGDSALYLCASRSGQGTLYGYTFGSGTRLTVV.

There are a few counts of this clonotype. The CDR3 region has the DNA TGTGCCAGCAGCTCCTACACGACACCGGAGACCCAGTACTTC. As protein: CASSSYTTPETQYF. The chain links TRBV7-9 to TRBJ2-5; D gene ambiguous. Germline CDR1 reads SEHNR; CDR2 reads FQNEAQ (reference sequence). CDR3 length equals 14 residues. V gave up 4 bases and J gave up 5 bases, with 14 bases separating them.

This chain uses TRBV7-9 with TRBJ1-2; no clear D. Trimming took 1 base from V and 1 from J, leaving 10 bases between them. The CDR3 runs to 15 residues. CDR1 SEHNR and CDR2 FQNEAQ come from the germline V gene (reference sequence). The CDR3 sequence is CASSLGVGDNYGYTF. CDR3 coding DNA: TGTGCCAGCAGCTTAGGGGTCGGGGATAACTATGGCTACACCTTC. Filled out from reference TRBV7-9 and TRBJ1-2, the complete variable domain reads DTGVSQNPRHKITKRGQNVTFRCDPISEHNRLYWYRQTLGQGPEFLTYFQNEAQLEKSRLLSDRFSAERPKGSFSTLEIQRTEQGDSAMYLCASSLGVGDNYGYTFGSGTRLTVV.

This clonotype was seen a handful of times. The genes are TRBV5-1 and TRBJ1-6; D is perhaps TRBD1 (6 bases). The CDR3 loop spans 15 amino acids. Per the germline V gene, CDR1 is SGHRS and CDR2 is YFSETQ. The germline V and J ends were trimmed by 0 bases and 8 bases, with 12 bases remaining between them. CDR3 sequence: CASSLGGGLDSPLHF. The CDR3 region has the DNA TGCGCCAGCAGCTTGGGGGGGGGCCTGGATTCACCCCTCCACTTT.

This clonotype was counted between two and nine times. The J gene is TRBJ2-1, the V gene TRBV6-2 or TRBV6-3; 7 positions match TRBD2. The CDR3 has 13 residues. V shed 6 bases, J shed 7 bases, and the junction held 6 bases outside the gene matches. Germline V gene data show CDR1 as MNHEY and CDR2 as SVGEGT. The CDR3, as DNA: TGTGCCAGCAGGGCGGGGGATCGGAATGAGCAGTTCTTC. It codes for CASRAGDRNEQFF.

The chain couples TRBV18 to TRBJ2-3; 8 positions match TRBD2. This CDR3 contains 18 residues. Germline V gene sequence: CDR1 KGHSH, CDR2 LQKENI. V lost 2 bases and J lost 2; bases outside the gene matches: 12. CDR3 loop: CASSPFSVRGGDTDTQYF. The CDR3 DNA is TGTGCCAGCTCACCATTTAGCGTTCGGGGGGGAGACACAGATACGCAGTATTTT.

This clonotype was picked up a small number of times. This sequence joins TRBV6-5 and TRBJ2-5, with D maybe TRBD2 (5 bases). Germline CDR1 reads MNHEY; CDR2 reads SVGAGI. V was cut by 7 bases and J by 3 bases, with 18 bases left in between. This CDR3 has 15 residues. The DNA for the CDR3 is TGTGCCAGCACTGCGTCAGGTAGCGAGAAAGAGACCCAGTACTTC. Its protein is CASTASGSEKETQYF.

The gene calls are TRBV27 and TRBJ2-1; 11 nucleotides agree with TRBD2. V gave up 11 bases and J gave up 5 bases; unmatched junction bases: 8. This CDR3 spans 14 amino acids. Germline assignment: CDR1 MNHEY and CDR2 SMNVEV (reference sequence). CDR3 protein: CASRLAGINNEQFF. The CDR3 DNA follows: TGTGCCTCGAGACTAGCGGGGATCAACAATGAGCAGTTCTTC.

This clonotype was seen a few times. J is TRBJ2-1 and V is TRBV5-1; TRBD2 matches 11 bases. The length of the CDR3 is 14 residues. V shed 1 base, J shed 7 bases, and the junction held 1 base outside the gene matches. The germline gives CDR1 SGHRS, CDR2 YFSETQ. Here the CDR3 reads CASSLTSGGNEQFF. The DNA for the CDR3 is TGCGCCAGCAGCTTGACTAGCGGGGGTAATGAGCAGTTCTTC.

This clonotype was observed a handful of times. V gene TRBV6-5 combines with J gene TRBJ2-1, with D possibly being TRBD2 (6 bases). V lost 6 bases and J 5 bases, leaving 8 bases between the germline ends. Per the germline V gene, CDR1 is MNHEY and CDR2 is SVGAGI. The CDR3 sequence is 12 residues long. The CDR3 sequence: CASRTGDNEQFF. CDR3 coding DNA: TGTGCCAGCAGGACGGGGGACAATGAGCAGTTCTTC.

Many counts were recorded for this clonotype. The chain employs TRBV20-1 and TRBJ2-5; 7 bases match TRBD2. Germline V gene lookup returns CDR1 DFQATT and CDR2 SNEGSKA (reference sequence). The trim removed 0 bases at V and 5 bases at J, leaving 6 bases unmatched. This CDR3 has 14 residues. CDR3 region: CSARDGGEGETQYF. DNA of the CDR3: TGCAGTGCTAGAGATGGGGGGGAGGGGGAGACCCAGTACTTC.